This entry concerns a single T cell receptor (beta chain). Its specificity is unknown. The data are from a study of T cell responses to AZD1222 COVID-19 vaccine. Background on the study: Timing groups of about 4 and about 12 weeks for second doses were pooled. Whole-study findings and limits: When two AZD1222 doses had been given, Spike-specific TCR breadth and depth rose. Donors skewed white British and female; clonal diversity was possibly underestimated.

Germline V gene data show CDR1 as LNHDA and CDR2 as SQIVND (reference sequence). V was cut by 5 bases and J by 4 bases, with 15 bases left in between. There are 14 residues in the CDR3. Repertoires were generated with immunoSEQ multiplex PCR, while TCRdb's copy carries only in-frame clones and drops some. The sample has about 99,000 clones, roughly 92% seen once. This material consisted of peripheral blood, taken on day 0 of AZD1222 vaccination. The receptor was derived from an adult in good health. This rearrangement joins TRBV19 to TRBJ2-7, with D perhaps given as TRBD1 or TRBD2 (5 bases each). The CDR3 loop is CASSQDLGLYEQYF. In DNA form, the CDR3 reads TGTGCCAGTAGTCAGGACTTGGGGCTATACGAGCAGTACTTC.